This T cell receptor beta chain was identified during a study of blood T cell repertoires in COVID-19. The overall study: The United States, Italy and Spain provided the acute and convalescent COVID-19 samples. PBMCs, B-cell-depleted T cells, or T cells were the source of the cDNA or gDNA that made up the material.

The CDR3 runs 14 residues. Germline CDR1 SGHRS, CDR2 YFSETQ. V lost 3 bases to trimming and J lost 6 bases; unmatched junction nucleotides: 3. In the authors' methods: Amplification from reference gene primers served as the basis for estimated nucleated cell counts. The repertoire was sequenced with immunoSEQ multiplex PCR; TCRdb's copy has only in-frame clones and lacks some. V and J calls and clone size come straight from that table; D and trimming were deduced from the DNA. The data show about 400,000 clones, more than 75% seen once. The receptor was isolated from a human donor in a cohort sampled during active COVID-19. The chain is built from TRBV5-1 and TRBJ1-4; 9 bases fit TRBD1. Sequencing was carried out using peripheral blood. CDR3 DNA: TGCGCCAGCAGCTCACAGGGGGCCGATGAAAAACTGTTTTTT. Encoded protein: CASSSQGADEKLFF.